The T cell receptor beta chain described here comes from a study of cytomegalovirus exposure and HLA in healthy donors. In the study overall: The same platform used for the roughly 610 first-cohort repertoires was also used for the 120 or so validation repertoires, as a later analysis reported. Findings of the study overall: Some public TCRs appeared in many individuals, while most sequences were rare.

The sample holds one count of this clone. Its matching antigen is unknown. Produced via immunoSEQ multiplex PCR; TCRdb's table is partial and in-frame only. The sample consists of some 60,000 clones, 94% of them appearing once. The CDR3 spans 13 residues. V was clipped by 5 bases and J by 1 base, with 8 bases between them. Germline CDR1 is KGHSH and CDR2 is LQKENI. The sequenced sample consisted of PBMCs. The TCR comes from a man younger than 35 in good health and CMV-seropositive. This chain links TRBV18 with TRBJ1-1, with TRBD1 as a possible D gene (5 bases). The CDR3 nucleotides read TGTGCCAGCTCAGAAGGGGAGAACACTGAAGCTTTCTTT. As protein: CASSEGENTEAFF.